This T cell receptor beta chain was retrieved from a study of blood T cells in healthy people across ages. This clonotype was seen just once. The antigen remains unidentified. The CDR3 extends over 14 amino acids. V shed 7 bases and J shed 8 bases, with 20 bases lying between them. The germline gives CDR1 SGHTA, CDR2 FQGNSA. All donors came from Russia, were Caucasian and healthy, and spanned ages about 6 to 95. Study-wide findings and caveats: Observed TCR beta diversity per million T cells went down as age went up. This fall followed a roughly linear course with age.

The authors ran a second PCR of roughly 6 to 12 cycles using a sample-barcoded 5' primer and a J-beta primer mix. Each CDR3 protein gets one entry after TCRdb re-called the 5' RACE reads with MiXCR. The sample yields about 680,000 distinct CDR3 sequences, about 52% seen once. The chain links TRBV7-2 to TRBJ1-2, with D perhaps TRBD1 (5 bases). The source is a woman aged 60-75 years in good health. Sequenced material: blood. The DNA of the CDR3 is TGTGCCAGCACCAAAAACCTAGGGGTTGGGGGCTACACCTTC. The encoded protein is CASTKNLGVGGYTF.